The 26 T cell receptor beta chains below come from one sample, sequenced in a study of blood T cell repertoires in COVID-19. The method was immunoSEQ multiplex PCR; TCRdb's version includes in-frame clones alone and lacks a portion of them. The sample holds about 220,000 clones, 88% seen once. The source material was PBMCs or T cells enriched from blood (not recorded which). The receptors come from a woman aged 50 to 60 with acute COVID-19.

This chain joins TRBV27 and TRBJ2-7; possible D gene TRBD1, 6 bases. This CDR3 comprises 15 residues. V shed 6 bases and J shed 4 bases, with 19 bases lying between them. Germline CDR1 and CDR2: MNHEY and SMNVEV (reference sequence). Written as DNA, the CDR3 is TGTGCCAGCAGAGAAAGAGGGGGTTTCCTGTACGAGCAGTACTTC. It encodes CASRERGGFLYEQYF.

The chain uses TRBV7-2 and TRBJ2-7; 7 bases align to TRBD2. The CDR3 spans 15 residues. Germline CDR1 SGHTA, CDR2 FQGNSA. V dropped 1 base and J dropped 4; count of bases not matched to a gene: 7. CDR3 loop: CASSLELAGEYEQYF. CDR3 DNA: TGTGCCAGCAGCTTAGAGCTGGCGGGAGAGTACGAGCAGTACTTC.

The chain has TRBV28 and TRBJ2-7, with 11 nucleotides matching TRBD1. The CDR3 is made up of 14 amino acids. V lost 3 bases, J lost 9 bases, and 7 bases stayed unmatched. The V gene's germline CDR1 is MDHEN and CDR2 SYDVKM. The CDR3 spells CASSFTRTGGGQYF. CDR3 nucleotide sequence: TGTGCCAGCAGTTTTACGAGGACAGGGGGCGGGCAGTACTTC.

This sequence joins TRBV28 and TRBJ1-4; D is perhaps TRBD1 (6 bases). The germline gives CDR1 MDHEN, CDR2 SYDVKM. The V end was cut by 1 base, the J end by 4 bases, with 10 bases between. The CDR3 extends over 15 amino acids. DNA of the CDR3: TGTGCCAGCAGTTTATTGGGGGCGGGTAATGAAAAACTGTTTTTT. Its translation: CASSLLGAGNEKLFF.

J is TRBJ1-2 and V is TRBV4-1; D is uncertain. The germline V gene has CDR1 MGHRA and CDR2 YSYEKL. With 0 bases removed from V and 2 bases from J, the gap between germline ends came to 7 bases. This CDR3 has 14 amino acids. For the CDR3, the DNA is TGCGCCAGCAGCCAAGATCTACTGAACTATGGCTACACCTTC. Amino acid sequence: CASSQDLLNYGYTF.

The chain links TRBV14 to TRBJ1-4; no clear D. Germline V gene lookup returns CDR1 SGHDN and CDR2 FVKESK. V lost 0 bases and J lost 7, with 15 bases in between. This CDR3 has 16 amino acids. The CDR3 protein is CASSQDVARSGEKLFF. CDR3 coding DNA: TGTGCCAGCAGCCAAGATGTCGCCAGGTCAGGTGAAAAACTGTTTTTT.

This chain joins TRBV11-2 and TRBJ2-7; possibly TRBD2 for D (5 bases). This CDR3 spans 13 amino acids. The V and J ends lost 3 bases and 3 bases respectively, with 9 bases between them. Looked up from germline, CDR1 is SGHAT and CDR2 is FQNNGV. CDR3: CASSFEGSYEQYF. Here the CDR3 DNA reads TGTGCCAGCAGCTTCGAGGGAAGCTACGAGCAGTACTTC.

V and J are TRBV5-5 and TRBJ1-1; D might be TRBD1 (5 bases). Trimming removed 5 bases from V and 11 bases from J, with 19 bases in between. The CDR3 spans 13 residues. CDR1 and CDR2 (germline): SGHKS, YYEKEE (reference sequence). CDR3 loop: CASRQPGNSRAFF. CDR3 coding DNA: TGTGCCAGCAGACAACCAGGGAATTCGCGGGCTTTCTTT.

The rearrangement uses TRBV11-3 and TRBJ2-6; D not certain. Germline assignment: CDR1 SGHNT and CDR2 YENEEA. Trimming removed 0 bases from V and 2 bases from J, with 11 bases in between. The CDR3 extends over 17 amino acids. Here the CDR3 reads CASSLDSKPAGANVLTF. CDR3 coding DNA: TGTGCCAGCAGCTTAGATAGTAAGCCGGCTGGGGCCAACGTCCTGACTTTC.

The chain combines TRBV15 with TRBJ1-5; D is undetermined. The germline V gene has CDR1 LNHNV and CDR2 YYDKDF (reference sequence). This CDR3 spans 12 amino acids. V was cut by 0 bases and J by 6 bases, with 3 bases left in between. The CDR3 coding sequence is TGTGCCACCAGCAGAGACAGTCAGCCCCAGCATTTT. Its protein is CATSRDSQPQHF.

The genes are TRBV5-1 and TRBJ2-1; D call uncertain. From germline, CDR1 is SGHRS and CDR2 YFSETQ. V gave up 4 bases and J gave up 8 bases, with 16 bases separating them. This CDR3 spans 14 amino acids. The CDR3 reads CASSETGEVDEQFF. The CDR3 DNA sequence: TGCGCCAGCAGCGAAACCGGAGAGGTAGATGAGCAGTTCTTC.

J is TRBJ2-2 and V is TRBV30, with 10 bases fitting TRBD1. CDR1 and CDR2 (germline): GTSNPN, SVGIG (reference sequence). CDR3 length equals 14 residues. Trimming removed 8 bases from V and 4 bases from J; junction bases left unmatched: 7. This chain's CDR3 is CATTGGPITGELFF. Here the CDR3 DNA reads TGTGCCACGACAGGGGGCCCTATCACCGGGGAGCTGTTTTTT.

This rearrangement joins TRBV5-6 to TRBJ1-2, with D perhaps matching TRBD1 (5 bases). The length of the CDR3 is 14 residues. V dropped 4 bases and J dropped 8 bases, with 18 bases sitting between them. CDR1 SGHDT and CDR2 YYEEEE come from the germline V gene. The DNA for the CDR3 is TGTGCCAGCAGCCCAGACGGACATAGACAGGGCTACACCTTC. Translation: CASSPDGHRQGYTF.

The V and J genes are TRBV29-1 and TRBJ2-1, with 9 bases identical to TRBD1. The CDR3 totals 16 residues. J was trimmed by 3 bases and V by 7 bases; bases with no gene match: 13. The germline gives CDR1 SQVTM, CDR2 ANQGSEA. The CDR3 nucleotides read TGCAGCGGCCGGGGGCGGGGACAGGGAGGCTACAATGAGCAGTTCTTC. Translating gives CSGRGRGQGGYNEQFF.

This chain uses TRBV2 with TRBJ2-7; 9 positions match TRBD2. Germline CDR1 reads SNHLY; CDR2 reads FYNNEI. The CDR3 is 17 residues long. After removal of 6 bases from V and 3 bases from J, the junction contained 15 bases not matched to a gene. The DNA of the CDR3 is TGTGCCAGCAGCGCCGGGCCCGCGGGAGGGCCGCACTACGAGCAGTACTTC. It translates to CASSAGPAGGPHYEQYF.

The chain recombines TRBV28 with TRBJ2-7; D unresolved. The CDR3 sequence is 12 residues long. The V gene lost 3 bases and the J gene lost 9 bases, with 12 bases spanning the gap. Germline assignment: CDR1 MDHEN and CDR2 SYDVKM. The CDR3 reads CASSLVGQVQYF. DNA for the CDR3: TGTGCCAGCAGTTTGGTTGGCCAGGTGCAGTACTTC.

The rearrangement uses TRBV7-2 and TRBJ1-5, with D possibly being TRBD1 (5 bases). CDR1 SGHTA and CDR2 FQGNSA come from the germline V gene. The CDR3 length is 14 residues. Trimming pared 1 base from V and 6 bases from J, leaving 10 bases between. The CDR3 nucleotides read TGTGCCAGCAGCTTAGTAGGGGAGGCTCAGCCCCAGCATTTT. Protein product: CASSLVGEAQPQHF. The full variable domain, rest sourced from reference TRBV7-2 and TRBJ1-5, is GAGVSQSPSNKVTEKGKDVELRCDPISGHTALYWYRQSLGQGLEFLIYFQGNSAPDKSGLPSDRFSAERTGGSVSTLTIQRTQQEDSAVYLCASSLVGEAQPQHFGDGTRLSIL.

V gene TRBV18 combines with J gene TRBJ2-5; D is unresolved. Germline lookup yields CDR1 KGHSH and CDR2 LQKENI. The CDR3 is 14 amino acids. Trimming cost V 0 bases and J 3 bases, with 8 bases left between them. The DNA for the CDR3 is TGTGCCAGCTCACCACCTGGCCTCAAAGAGACCCAGTACTTC. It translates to CASSPPGLKETQYF. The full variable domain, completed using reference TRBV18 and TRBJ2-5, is NAGVMQNPRHLVRRRGQEARLRCSPMKGHSHVYWYRQLPEEGLKFMVYLQKENIIDESGMPKERFSAEFPKEGPSILRIQQVVRGDSAAYFCASSPPGLKETQYFGPGTRLLVL.

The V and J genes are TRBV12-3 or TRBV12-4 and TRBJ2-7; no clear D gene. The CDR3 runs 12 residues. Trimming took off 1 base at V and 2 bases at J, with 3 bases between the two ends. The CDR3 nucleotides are TGTGCCAGCAGTTTAGGTACCTACGAGCAGTACTTC. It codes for CASSLGTYEQYF.

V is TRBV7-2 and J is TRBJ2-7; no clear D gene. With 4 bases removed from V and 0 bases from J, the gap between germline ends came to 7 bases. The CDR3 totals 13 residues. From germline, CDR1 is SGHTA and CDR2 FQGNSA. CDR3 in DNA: TGTGCCAGCAGCTCCCTCCGCTCCTACGAGCAGTACTTC. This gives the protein CASSSLRSYEQYF.

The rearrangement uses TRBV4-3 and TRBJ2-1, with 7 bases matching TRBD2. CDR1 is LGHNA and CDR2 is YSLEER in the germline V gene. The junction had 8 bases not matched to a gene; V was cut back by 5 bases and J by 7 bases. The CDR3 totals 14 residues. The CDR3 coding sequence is TGCGCCAGCAGCGGCACCGGGAGGAAAAATGAGCAGTTCTTC. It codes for CASSGTGRKNEQFF.

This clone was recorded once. DNA of the CDR3: TGTGCCAGCGGGAGCTCCTACGAGCAGTACTTC. It codes for CASGSSYEQYF. The chain carries TRBV19 and TRBJ2-7, with TRBD2 as a possible D gene (6 bases). CDR3 size: 11 residues. In germline, CDR1 is LNHDA, CDR2 SQIVND (reference sequence). V lost 9 bases and J lost 0, with 6 bases in between.

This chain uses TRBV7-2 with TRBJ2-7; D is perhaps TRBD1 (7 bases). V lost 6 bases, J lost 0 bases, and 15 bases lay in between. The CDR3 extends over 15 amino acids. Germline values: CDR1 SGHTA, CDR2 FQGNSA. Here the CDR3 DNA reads TGTGCCAGCAGTTCCCAGGGGGGCCCCTCCTACGAGCAGTACTTC. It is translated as CASSSQGGPSYEQYF.

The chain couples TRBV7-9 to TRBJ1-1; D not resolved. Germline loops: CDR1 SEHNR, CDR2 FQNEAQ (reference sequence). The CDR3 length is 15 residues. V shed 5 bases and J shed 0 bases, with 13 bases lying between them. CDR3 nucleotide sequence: TGTGCCAGCAGCCCGCTGGCGGCACTGAACACTGAAGCTTTCTTT. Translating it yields CASSPLAALNTEAFF.

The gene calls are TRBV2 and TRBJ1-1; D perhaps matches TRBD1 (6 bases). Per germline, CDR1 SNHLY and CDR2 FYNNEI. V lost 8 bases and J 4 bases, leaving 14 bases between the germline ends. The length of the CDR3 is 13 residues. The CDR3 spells CASYSGEGTEAFF. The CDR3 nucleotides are TGTGCCAGCTATTCAGGGGAGGGCACTGAAGCTTTCTTT.

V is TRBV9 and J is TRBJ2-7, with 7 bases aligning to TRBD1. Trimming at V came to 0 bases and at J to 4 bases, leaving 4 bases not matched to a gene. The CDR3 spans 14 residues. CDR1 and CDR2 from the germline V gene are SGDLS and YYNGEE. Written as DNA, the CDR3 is TGTGCCAGCAGCGTAGGGACAGGCCCTTACGAGCAGTACTTC. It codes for CASSVGTGPYEQYF.